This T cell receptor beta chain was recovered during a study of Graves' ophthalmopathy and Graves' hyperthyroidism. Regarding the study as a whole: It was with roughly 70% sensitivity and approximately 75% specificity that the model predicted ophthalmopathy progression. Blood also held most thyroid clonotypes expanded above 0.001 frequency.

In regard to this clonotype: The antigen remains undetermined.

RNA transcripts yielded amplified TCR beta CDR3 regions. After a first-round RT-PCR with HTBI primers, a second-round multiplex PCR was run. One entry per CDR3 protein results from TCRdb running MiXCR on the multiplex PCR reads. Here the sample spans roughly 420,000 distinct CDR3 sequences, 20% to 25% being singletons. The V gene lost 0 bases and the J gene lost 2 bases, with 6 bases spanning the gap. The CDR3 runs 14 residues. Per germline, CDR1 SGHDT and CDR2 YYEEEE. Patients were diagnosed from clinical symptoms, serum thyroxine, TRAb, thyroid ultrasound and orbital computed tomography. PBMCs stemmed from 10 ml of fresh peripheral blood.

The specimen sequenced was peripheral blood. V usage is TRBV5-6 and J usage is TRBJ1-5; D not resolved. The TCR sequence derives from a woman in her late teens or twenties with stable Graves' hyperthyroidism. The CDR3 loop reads CASSLGLGNQPQHF. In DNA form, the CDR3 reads TGTGCCAGCAGCTTGGGTCTGGGCAATCAGCCCCAGCATTTT.